This T cell receptor beta chain is from a study of a mutant IDH1 vaccine in newly diagnosed glioma. Study context: Patients previously underwent radiotherapy, temozolomide, or both, and most underwent both. It was at week 35 that visit V12 occurred, and at week 47 that visit V13 did.

Study-wide results and caveats: Vaccine-induced responses were seen in 85% to 95% of patients, spanning several MHC alleles.

About this clone: Antigen unknown.

This CDR3 is built from 13 residues. Trimming took off 8 bases at V and 2 bases at J, with 12 bases between the two ends. The germline gives CDR1 MNHEY, CDR2 SVGAGI. Described time point: week 35, safety follow-up. Every vaccination contained 300 ug of the mutant IDH1 20-mer peptide and was paired with topical imiquimod. The donors' diagnosis was new WHO grade 3 or 4 astrocytoma that was IDH1-mutant and ATRX-lost. Profiling relied on immunoSEQ multiplex PCR, and the TCRdb table lists in-frame clones only, not all of them. The sample carries about 66,000 clones, 74% recorded once. This clonotype originated in a middle-aged man with glioma. The gene calls are TRBV6-5 and TRBJ1-2; TRBD1 is a possible D gene (5 bases). The sample here was PBMCs, taken from a glioma patient whose treatment included an IDH1 peptide vaccine. CDR3 DNA: TGTGCCAGCTCTCAGGGAAAAAACTATGGCTACACCTTC. Translating gives CASSQGKNYGYTF.